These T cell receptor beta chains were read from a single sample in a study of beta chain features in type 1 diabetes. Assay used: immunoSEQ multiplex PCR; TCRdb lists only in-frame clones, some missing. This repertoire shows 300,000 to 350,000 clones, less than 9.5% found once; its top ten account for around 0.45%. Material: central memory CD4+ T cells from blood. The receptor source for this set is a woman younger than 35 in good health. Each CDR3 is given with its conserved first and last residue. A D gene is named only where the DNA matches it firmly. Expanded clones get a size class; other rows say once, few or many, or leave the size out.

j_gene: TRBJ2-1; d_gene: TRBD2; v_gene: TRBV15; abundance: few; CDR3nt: TGTGCCACCAGCAGACTCTTCGGGACTAGCGGGAGTGGGACCTACAATGAGCAGTTCTTC; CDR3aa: CATSRLFGTSGSGTYNEQFF
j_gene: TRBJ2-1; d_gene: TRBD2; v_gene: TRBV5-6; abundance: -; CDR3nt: TGTGCCAGCAGCCCTACCTCGGGAGGGGGTAATGAGCAGTTCTTC; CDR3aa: CASSPTSGGGNEQFF
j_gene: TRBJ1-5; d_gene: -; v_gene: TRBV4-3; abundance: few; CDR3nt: TGCGCCAGCAGCCAAGAGCACACCTCCCATCAGCCCCAGCATTTT; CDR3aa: CASSQEHTSHQPQHF
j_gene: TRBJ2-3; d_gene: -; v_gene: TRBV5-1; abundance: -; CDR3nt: TGCGCCAGCAGCTTGGAAGGAGGCAGCACAGATACGCAGTATTTT; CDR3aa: CASSLEGGSTDTQYF
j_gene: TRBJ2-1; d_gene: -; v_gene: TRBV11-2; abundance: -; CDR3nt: TGTGCCAGCAGCTTATCCGGACAGCTCTACAATGAGCAGTTCTTC; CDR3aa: CASSLSGQLYNEQFF
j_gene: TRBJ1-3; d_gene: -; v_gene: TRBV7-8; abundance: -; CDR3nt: TGTGCCAGCAGCGCGCGGATACAGGGAACTGGAAACACCATATATTTT; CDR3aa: CASSARIQGTGNTIYF
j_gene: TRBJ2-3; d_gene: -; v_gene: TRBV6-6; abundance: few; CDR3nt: TGTGCCAGCACCTACAGTGGGCCTTCCACAGATACGCAGTATTTT; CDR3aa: CASTYSGPSTDTQYF
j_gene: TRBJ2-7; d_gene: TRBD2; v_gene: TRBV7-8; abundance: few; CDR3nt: TGTGCCAGCAGCTCGGCTTTGGCGGGAGGGTTCTACGAGCAGTACTTC; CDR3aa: CASSSALAGGFYEQYF
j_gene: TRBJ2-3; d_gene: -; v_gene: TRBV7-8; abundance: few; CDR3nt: TGTGCCAGCAGCCGCGGGGATCCGGGCACATATACGCAGTATTTT; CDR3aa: CASSRGDPGTYTQYF
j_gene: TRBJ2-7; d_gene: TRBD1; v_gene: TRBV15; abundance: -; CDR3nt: TGTGCCACCAGCAGAGACCGGGACAGGGTGGCCGAGCAGTACTTC; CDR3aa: CATSRDRDRVAEQYF
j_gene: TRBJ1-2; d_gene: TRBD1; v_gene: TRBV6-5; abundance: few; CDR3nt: TGTGCCAGCAGGGGATCCGGGACAGGGGGCTATGGCTACACCTTC; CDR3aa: CASRGSGTGGYGYTF
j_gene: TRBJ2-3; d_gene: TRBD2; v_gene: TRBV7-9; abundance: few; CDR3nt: TGTGCCAGCAGCCTGACAAGCGGGAGCCTCGATACGCAGTATTTT; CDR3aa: CASSLTSGSLDTQYF
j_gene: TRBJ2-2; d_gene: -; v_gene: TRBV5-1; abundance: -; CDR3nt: TGCGCCAGCAGCCTGCACGTATCGGTGAACACCGGGGAGCTGTTTTTT; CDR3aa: CASSLHVSVNTGELFF
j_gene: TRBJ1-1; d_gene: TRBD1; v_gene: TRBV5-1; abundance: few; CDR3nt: TGCGCCAGCAGCTTGGCGGGGGGACAGTTACCTTTCTTT; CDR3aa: CASSLAGGQLPFF
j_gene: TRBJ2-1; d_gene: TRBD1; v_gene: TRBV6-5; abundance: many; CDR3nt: TGTGCCAGCACAAGGGACAGGATAAGCAATGAGCAGTTCTTC; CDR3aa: CASTRDRISNEQFF
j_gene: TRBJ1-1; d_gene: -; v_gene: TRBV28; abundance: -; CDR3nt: TGTGCCAGCGCCCCGCACAGGGAGATCCAAGCTTTCTTT; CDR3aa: CASAPHREIQAFF
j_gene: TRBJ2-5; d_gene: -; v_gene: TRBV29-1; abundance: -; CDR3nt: TGCAGCGTGATGACAGCGCTTAGTGAGACCCAGTACTTC; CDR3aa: CSVMTALSETQYF
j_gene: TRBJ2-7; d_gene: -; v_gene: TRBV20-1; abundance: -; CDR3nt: TGCAGTGCAAAAACAGGGACCACGCAGTACTTC; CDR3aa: CSAKTGTTQYF
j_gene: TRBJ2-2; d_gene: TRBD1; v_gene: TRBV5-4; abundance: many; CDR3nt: TGTGCCAGCGGCCCAGGGGGCAGAGGGACCGGGGAGCTGTTTTTT; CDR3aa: CASGPGGRGTGELFF
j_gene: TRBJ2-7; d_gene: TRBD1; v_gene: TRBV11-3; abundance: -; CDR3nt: TGTGCCAGCAGCTTAGATACCGGGACAGGGGAGCAGTACTTC; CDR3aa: CASSLDTGTGEQYF
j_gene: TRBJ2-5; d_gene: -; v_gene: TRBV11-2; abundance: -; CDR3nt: TGTGCCAGCAGCTTAGATCTGGGCCAGAAGTACTTC; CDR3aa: CASSLDLGQKYF
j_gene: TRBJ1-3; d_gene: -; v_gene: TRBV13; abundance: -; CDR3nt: TGTGCCAGCAGCCCGACACGAAACACCATATATTTT; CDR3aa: CASSPTRNTIYF
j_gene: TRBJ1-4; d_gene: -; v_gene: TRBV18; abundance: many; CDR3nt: TGTGCCAGCTCACCGGCGGATAATGAAAAACTGTTTTTT; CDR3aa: CASSPADNEKLFF
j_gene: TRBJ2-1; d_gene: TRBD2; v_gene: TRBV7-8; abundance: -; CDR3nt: TGTGCCAGCAGCCCCCGACTAGCGGGAGTATTTAATGAGCAGTTCTTC; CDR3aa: CASSPRLAGVFNEQFF
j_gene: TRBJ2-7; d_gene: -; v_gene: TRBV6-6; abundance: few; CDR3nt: TGTGCCAGCAGTTTATACGGCGGGGTCTCCTACGAGCAGTACTTC; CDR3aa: CASSLYGGVSYEQYF
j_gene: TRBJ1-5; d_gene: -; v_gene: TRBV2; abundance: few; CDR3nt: TGTGCCAGCAGTGAAAGAGTGCGCAATCAGCCCCAGCATTTT; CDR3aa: CASSERVRNQPQHF
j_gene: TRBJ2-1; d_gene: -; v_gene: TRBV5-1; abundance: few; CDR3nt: TGCGCCAGCAGCTTGGGGGCTTCGGGCAATGAGCAGTTCTTC; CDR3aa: CASSLGASGNEQFF
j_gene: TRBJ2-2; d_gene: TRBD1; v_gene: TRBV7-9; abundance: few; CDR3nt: TGTGCCAGCAGCCGGACAGGGAAGGGCGGGGAGCTGTTTTTT; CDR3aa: CASSRTGKGGELFF
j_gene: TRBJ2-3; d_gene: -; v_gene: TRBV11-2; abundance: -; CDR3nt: TGTGCCAGCAGCTTAGATACGCAGTATTTT; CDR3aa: CASSLDTQYF
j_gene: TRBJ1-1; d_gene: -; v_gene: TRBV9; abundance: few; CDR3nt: TGTGCCAGCAGCGTAGGGAGGGGTGATGAAGCTTTCTTT; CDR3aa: CASSVGRGDEAFF